Each of the 4 T cell receptor beta chains below was sequenced from the same sample in a study of blood T cells in healthy people across ages (dated by TCRdb to the mid-2010s). Library preparation employed 5' RACE. Sequencing was performed on an Illumina HiSeq 2500. The second PCR ran for about 7 to 11 cycles and used a J-beta primer mix along with a sample-barcoded 5' primer. In TCRdb, the public reads were trimmed at Q25 with fastp and aligned with MiXCR, with productive beta chains retained. Here each entry gathers all rows of one CDR3 protein and keeps the most common genes and DNA. Within this sample are 1.5 million to 2 million distinct CDR3 sequences, with roughly 30% of them counted one time only. The top ten hold approximately 11% of the sample. Sequenced material: blood. These receptors were taken from a woman in her twenties or thirties in good health.

The rearrangement uses TRBV20-1 and TRBJ2-5; 14 bases are shared with TRBD2. CDR1 is DFQATT and CDR2 is SNEGSKA in the germline V gene (reference sequence). The CDR3 contains 17 residues. V trimming: 3 bases; J trimming: 8 bases; junction bases outside the gene matches: 14. CDR3 DNA: TGCAGTGCTAGTGGGACTAGCGGGAGAGACATTAAGAGAACCCAGTACTTC. It translates to CSASGTSGRDIKRTQYF.

The chain couples TRBV5-5 to TRBJ1-2; TRBD1 might be the D (5 bases). Looked up from germline, CDR1 is SGHKS and CDR2 is YYEKEE (reference sequence). The CDR3 loop spans 14 amino acids. The ends were cut back, 4 bases at V and 4 bases at J, with 14 bases in the middle. In DNA form, the CDR3 reads TGTGCCAGCAGCGTCGCCGGGACGGCCTATGGCTACACCTTC. This gives the protein CASSVAGTAYGYTF.

This clonotype was recorded a few times. The genes are TRBV20-1 and TRBJ2-7; 9 bases map to TRBD2. V lost 7 bases and J lost 2; bases outside the gene matches: 12. CDR1 is DFQATT, CDR2 SNEGSKA, per germline (reference sequence). CDR3 size: 15 residues. This chain's CDR3 is CSGTASGTPTYEQYF. As DNA, the CDR3 is TGCAGTGGTACGGCTAGCGGGACTCCAACCTACGAGCAGTACTTC.

There are many counts of this clonotype. V and J are TRBV29-1 and TRBJ2-3; TRBD2 might be the D (7 bases). Germline assignment: CDR1 SQVTM and CDR2 ANQGSEA. The V end was cut by 7 bases, the J end by 1 base, with 24 bases between. This CDR3 is built from 17 residues. CDR3 DNA sequence: TGCAGCGGCAGTTACTGTGAGGGGGGGGACCGCACAGATACGCAGTATTTT. Encoded protein: CSGSYCEGGDRTDTQYF.